This T cell receptor (beta chain) appears in the sequencing data of a study of T cell clones after liver transplantation. Background on the study: Without induction therapy, subjects received standard immunosuppression until 12-24 months post-transplant.

CD3+CD4+ and CD3+CD8+ cells were FACS-sorted from thawed unstimulated PBMCs. Repertoires were generated with immunoSEQ multiplex PCR, while TCRdb's copy carries only in-frame clones and drops some. The sample has about 78,000 clones, approximately 80% seen once. A word on this clone: The antigen remains undetermined.

Germline CDR1 reads MDHEN; CDR2 reads SYDVKM. Deletions cut 4 bases from V and 1 base from J, with 12 bases between. This CDR3 contains 15 residues. Study-level points and caveats: Post-transplant, graft-donor-reactive CD4 TCRbeta sequences in blood dropped significantly in most of the 8 subjects.

The V call is TRBV28, the J call TRBJ2-3; D perhaps matches TRBD1 (6 bases). The clonotype comes from a human donor who received a liver transplant. Material: CD4+ T cells from blood, obtained before liver transplant. The CDR3 is CASSSLRGGTDTQYF. The CDR3 DNA sequence: TGTGCCAGCAGTTCCCTCAGGGGAGGCACAGATACGCAGTATTTT.